These 17 T cell receptor beta chains share one sample of origin, sequenced in a study of post-analysis software for immune sequencing data. These TCRs are of unknown antigen specificity. Libraries were made from TCR beta cDNA, and they carried unique molecular identifiers. One entry per CDR3 protein, called by TCRdb with MiXCR from the PCR reads. The table includes about 260,000 distinct CDR3 sequences, about 40% detected once. Whole-study results and caveats: Among a few TRBV segments more frequent in patients than controls were TRBV5-6, TRBV5-1 and TRBV20-1.

The sample comprised blood. These receptors were taken from a girl aged 5 to 17 with multiple sclerosis.

In the case of this clonotype: A much larger clone lies one base from this, so it may be a read error. The genes are TRBV5-1 and TRBJ2-1; possibly TRBD2 for D (6 bases). This CDR3 spans 18 amino acids. Germline V CDR1 and CDR2: SGHRS, YFSETQ. The V and J ends lost 4 bases and 7 bases respectively, with 27 bases between them. The CDR3 DNA sequence: TGCGCCAGCAGCCCCCCAAAAACTAGGCGGGATACCTTAAATGAGCAGTTCTTC. Its protein is CASSPPKTRRDTLNEQFF.

This rearrangement joins TRBV18 to TRBJ1-2; TRBD1 might be the D (5 bases). This CDR3 has 14 residues. The germline gives CDR1 KGHSH, CDR2 LQKENI. Trimming took off 2 bases at V and 7 bases at J, with 14 bases between the two ends. CDR3 protein: CASSPDSPLFGYTF. The CDR3 DNA follows: TGTGCCAGCTCACCAGACAGTCCCCTCTTTGGCTACACCTTC.

The gene calls are TRBV12-3 or TRBV12-4 and TRBJ1-3; D is unclear. The CDR3 covers 13 residues. V dropped 6 bases and J dropped 0 bases, with 6 bases sitting between them. The CDR3 DNA reads as TGTGCCAGCAGGAGCTACTCTGGAAACACCATATATTTT. Its translation: CASRSYSGNTIYF.

Points on this clonotype: A read error may be the cause here, since a much bigger clone is one base away. The chain links TRBV24-1 to TRBJ2-3; D might be TRBD1 (6 bases). The CDR3 runs 15 residues. Per the germline V gene, CDR1 is KGHDR and CDR2 is SFDVKD. The CDR3 here is CATGDRTPARDTQYF. CDR3 coding DNA: TGTGCCACCGGTGACAGGACTCCCGCCCGGGATACGCAGTATTTT.

This clonotype showed up many times. For the CDR3, the DNA is TGTGCCAGCGGCAAGACTAGCGGGAGTGTAGATACGCAGTATTTT. It is translated as CASGKTSGSVDTQYF. The chain uses TRBV6-5 and TRBJ2-3; 12 bases match TRBD2. Germline lookup yields CDR1 MNHEY and CDR2 SVGAGI. Trimming cost V 8 bases and J 5 bases; bases outside gene matches: 8. The CDR3 length is 15 residues.

The chain has TRBV12-5 and TRBJ2-1; 10 nucleotides align to TRBD2. With 2 bases clipped from V and 5 bases from J, the junction kept 9 bases outside the gene matches. Per the germline V gene, CDR1 is LGHNT and CDR2 is FRNRAP. The CDR3 totals 17 residues. The CDR3 DNA is TGTGCTAGTGGTTTGTCCCCGCGAACTAGCGGGAACAATGAGCAGTTCTTC. Translated: CASGLSPRTSGNNEQFF.

This clonotype was observed many times. The chain joins TRBV20-1 to TRBJ2-7; a possible D gene is TRBD2 (6 bases). This CDR3 has 12 residues. Trimming cost V 3 bases and J 0 bases, with 6 bases left between them. Germline V lookup: CDR1 DFQATT, CDR2 SNEGSKA (reference sequence). CDR3 protein: CSASGGSYEQYF. Written as DNA, the CDR3 is TGCAGTGCTAGCGGGGGCTCCTACGAGCAGTACTTC.

The rearrangement links TRBV7-9 to TRBJ2-7, with D uncertain. CDR1 and CDR2 from the germline V gene are SEHNR and FQNEAQ (reference sequence). The V end lost 2 bases, the J end lost 2 bases, and 13 bases lay between the germline ends. The length of the CDR3 is 15 residues. Here the CDR3 DNA reads TGTGCCAGCAGCTTATGGGCGCCCGGGCCCTACGAGCAGTACTTC. Translating it yields CASSLWAPGPYEQYF.

This clonotype was seen once. The chain employs TRBV27 and TRBJ2-5; D remains unclear. Trimming removed 0 bases from V and 11 bases from J, with 13 bases in between. The CDR3 runs to 13 residues. CDR1 MNHEY and CDR2 SMNVEV come from the germline V gene (reference sequence). In DNA form, the CDR3 reads TGTGCCAGCAGTTTATCTGCCCTATCTGAGCAGTACTTC. This gives the protein CASSLSALSEQYF.

The sample holds one count of this clonotype. The chain couples TRBV7-8 to TRBJ2-4; 7 nucleotides agree with TRBD1. The DNA end is more similar to TRBJ2-7, so the J call may be wrong. This CDR3 comprises 13 residues. The germline V gene encodes CDR1 SGHVS and CDR2 FQNEAQ. CDR3 sequence (DNA): TGTGCCAGCAACCCAACAGGGGTCGGCGAGCAGTACTTC. Translated, it gives CASNPTGVGEQYF.

The rearrangement joins TRBV5-1 to TRBJ2-1, with D possibly matching TRBD1 (7 bases). The germline V and J ends were trimmed by 7 bases and 6 bases, with 23 bases remaining between them. The CDR3 totals 16 residues. Germline CDR1 is SGHRS and CDR2 is YFSETQ. The CDR3 reads CASVKTGQGGVNEQFF. The CDR3 nucleotides are TGCGCCAGCGTAAAGACCGGGCAGGGGGGTGTCAATGAGCAGTTCTTC.

This clonotype has ten or more counts. The chain joins TRBV5-1 to TRBJ2-4; D ambiguous. The CDR3 sequence is 15 residues long. V lost 0 bases to trimming and J lost 0 bases, with 7 bases between them. CDR1 and CDR2 from the germline V gene are SGHRS and YFSETQ. For the CDR3, the DNA is TGCGCCAGCAGCTTGGGGCGGACAGCCAAAAACATTCAGTACTTC. Translated, it gives CASSLGRTAKNIQYF. The complete variable domain, with remaining parts taken from reference TRBV5-1 and TRBJ2-4, reads KAGVTQTPRYLIKTRGQQVTLSCSPISGHRSVSWYQQTPGQGLQFLFEYFSETQRNKGNFPGRFSGRQFSNSRSEMNVSTLELGDSALYLCASSLGRTAKNIQYFGAGTRLSVL.

Remarks on this clonotype: This could be a read error, since a much larger clone is one nucleotide away. The J gene is TRBJ2-7, the V gene TRBV13, with D perhaps being TRBD1 or TRBD2 (5 bases each). CDR1 is PRHDT and CDR2 is FYEKMQ in the germline V gene (reference sequence). This CDR3 region has 14 residues. Trimming cost V 6 bases and J 0 bases, with 12 bases left between them. CDR3 region: CASSWGRSSYEQYF. The CDR3 region has the DNA TGTGCCAGCAGTTGGGGACGGAGCTCCTACGAGCAGTACTTC.

This clonotype has a count of ten or more. The chain employs TRBV28 and TRBJ2-5, with 12 bases that match TRBD2. The CDR3 sequence is 17 residues long. Germline V gene data show CDR1 as MDHEN and CDR2 as SYDVKM. The junction had 10 bases not matched to a gene; V was cut back by 6 bases and J by 2 bases. For the CDR3, the DNA is TGTGCCAGCAGGCGGCTAGCGGGGGGGCGATGGCAAGAGACCCAGTACTTC. This codes for CASRRLAGGRWQETQYF.

On this clonotype: The junction and the germline gene differ at one end; a read error may be behind it. The chain recombines TRBV6-5 with TRBJ2-1; D is uncertain. This CDR3 is 16 amino acids long. From germline, CDR1 is MNHEY and CDR2 SVGAGI. The CDR3 DNA reads as TGTGCCAGCACCCAAGCTAAGCGTGGGCCTAGGGATGAGCGGTTCTTC. The encoded protein is CASTQAKRGPRDERFF.

J is TRBJ2-2 and V is TRBV4-1; no clear D gene. The CDR3 runs 16 residues. The germline V and J ends were trimmed by 0 bases and 4 bases, with 12 bases remaining between them. Germline-derived CDR1 and CDR2 are MGHRA and YSYEKL. The CDR3 DNA reads TGCGCCAGCAGCCAAGATTTGTTTGGGTTCACCGGGGAGCTGTTTTTT. The encoded protein is CASSQDLFGFTGELFF.

This clonotype was detected ten times or more. The J gene is TRBJ2-1, the V gene TRBV3-1, with TRBD2 matching 9 bases. V lost 0 bases, J lost 3 bases, and 6 bases stayed unmatched. Germline-derived CDR1 and CDR2 are LGHDT and YNNKEL (reference sequence). The CDR3 length is 17 residues. The DNA of the CDR3 is TGTGCCAGCAGCCAAGAAGCGCAGCGGGGGGTCTACAATGAGCAGTTCTTC. This encodes CASSQEAQRGVYNEQFF.